Each of the 18 T cell receptor beta chains below was sequenced from the same sample in a study of CD8+CD57+ T cells in acquired aplastic anemia. The TCR beta profiling, which covered VDJ combination and CDR3 sequence, was carried out using genomic DNA as the template. TCRdb re-analysed the reads in MiXCR, keeping a single row per CDR3 protein. This sample has around 220,000 distinct CDR3 sequences, with less than 60% found just once. Selection for sequencing was limited to patients who had shown CD8+CD57+ cell expansion by flow cytometry. Sequenced input: sorted CD4+, CD8+, or CD8+CD57+ T cells (not recorded which) from PBMCs. These receptors were collected from a human donor with aplastic anemia.

This clonotype was seen a few times. This chain links TRBV2 with TRBJ2-5; D is ambiguous. With 9 bases removed from V and 1 base from J, the gap between germline ends came to 12 bases. Germline lookup yields CDR1 SNHLY and CDR2 FYNNEI. This CDR3 region has 13 residues. The CDR3 sequence is CASYNPPQETQYF. Here the CDR3 DNA reads TGTGCCAGTTATAACCCGCCCCAAGAGACCCAGTACTTC. Combining the CDR3 with reference TRBV2 and TRBJ2-5 gives the whole variable domain EPEVTQTPSHQVTQMGQEVILRCVPISNHLYFYWYRQILGQKVEFLVSFYNNEISEKSEIFDDQFSVERPDGSNFTLKIRSTKLEDSAMYFCASYNPPQETQYFGPGTRLLVL.

This clonotype was seen more than once but under ten times. The rearrangement links TRBV7-3 to TRBJ2-5; 8 nucleotides agree with TRBD2. This CDR3 has 15 residues. Germline-derived CDR1 and CDR2 are SGHTA and FQGTGA. With 6 bases clipped from V and 0 bases from J, the junction kept 6 bases outside the gene matches. The CDR3 region is CASSFRGGYQETQYF. Here the CDR3 DNA reads TGTGCCAGCAGTTTTCGCGGGGGGTACCAAGAGACCCAGTACTTC. The complete variable domain, with remaining parts taken from reference TRBV7-3 and TRBJ2-5, reads GAGVSQTPSNKVTEKGKYVELRCDPISGHTALYWYRQSLGQGPEFLIYFQGTGAADDSGLPNDRFFAVRPEGSVSTLKIQRTERGDSAVYLCASSFRGGYQETQYFGPGTRLLVL.

This clonotype was counted a few times. The V and J genes are TRBV19 and TRBJ2-7; D gene uncertain. CDR1 is LNHDA and CDR2 is SQIVND in the germline V gene (reference sequence). With 11 bases removed from V and 2 bases from J, the gap between germline ends came to 16 bases. This CDR3 is 13 amino acids long. CDR3 DNA sequence: TGTGCCCTCGCCGGGCAGGACCCCTACGAGCAGTACTTC. Translation: CALAGQDPYEQYF.

This clonotype came up many times. The chain uses TRBV12-3 or TRBV12-4 and TRBJ1-1; D is unclear. The CDR3 is 14 amino acids. The V end was cut by 1 base, the J end by 3 bases, with 9 bases between. As DNA, the CDR3 is TGTGCCAGCAGTTTAGTAGGGTATGACACTGAAGCTTTCTTT. Translated, it gives CASSLVGYDTEAFF.

A few counts support this clonotype. A read error may explain this, as a much larger clone is one base away. This CDR3 is missing its conserved last phenylalanine or tryptophan, likely due to a read error. The chain carries TRBV20-1 and TRBJ2-7; D unresolved. Between the trimmed V and J ends, which lost 4 bases and 4 bases, there was a span of 8 bases. CDR1 DFQATT and CDR2 SNEGSKA come from the germline V gene (reference sequence). The CDR3 contains 11 residues. The CDR3 loop reads CSAILSYEQYL. In DNA form, the CDR3 reads TGCAGTGCTATATTGAGTTACGAGCAGTACCTC.

Many counts were recorded for this clonotype. The rearrangement links TRBV5-1 to TRBJ1-2, with D possibly TRBD1 on 5 matching bases. Trimming shortened V by 4 bases and J by 4 bases, and 14 bases separated the two germline ends. In germline, CDR1 is SGHRS, CDR2 YFSETQ. CDR3 length: 14 amino acids. CDR3 in amino acids: CASSPGTASYGYTF. In DNA form, the CDR3 reads TGCGCCAGCAGCCCAGGGACGGCTAGCTATGGCTACACCTTC. Complete variable domain (other parts from reference TRBV5-1 and TRBJ1-2): KAGVTQTPRYLIKTRGQQVTLSCSPISGHRSVSWYQQTPGQGLQFLFEYFSETQRNKGNFPGRFSGRQFSNSRSEMNVSTLELGDSALYLCASSPGTASYGYTFGSGTRLTVV.

This clonotype was detected ten times or more. The chain's CDR3 is CASSKSRDVYEQYF. CDR3 coding DNA: TGTGCCAGTAGTAAATCCCGGGATGTATACGAGCAGTACTTC. V and J are TRBV19 and TRBJ2-7; D is perhaps TRBD2 (5 bases). There are 14 residues in the CDR3. Per the germline V gene, CDR1 is LNHDA and CDR2 is SQIVND (reference sequence). Trimming shortened V by 4 bases and J by 4 bases, and 14 bases separated the two germline ends. Supplemented by reference TRBV19 and TRBJ2-7, the full variable domain reads DGGITQSPKYLFRKEGQNVTLSCEQNLNHDAMYWYRQDPGQGLRLIYYSQIVNDFQKGDIAEGYSVSREKKESFPLTVTSAQKNPTAFYLCASSKSRDVYEQYFGPGTRLTVT.

This clonotype was recorded many times. This chain links TRBV11-2 with TRBJ2-7, with TRBD1 matching over 8 bases. V was clipped by 5 bases and J by 6 bases; unmatched bases: 12. The CDR3 is 15 residues long. Looked up from germline, CDR1 is SGHAT and CDR2 is FQNNGV. The CDR3 nucleotides are TGTGCCAGCAGCCCATTGGGACAGGCCCAGGTCGAGCAGTACTTC. Amino acid sequence: CASSPLGQAQVEQYF.

V and J are TRBV10-2 and TRBJ1-5, with D maybe TRBD1 (5 bases). This CDR3 region has 14 residues. Germline V CDR1 and CDR2: WSHSY, SAAADI. V was clipped by 3 bases and J by 4 bases, with 10 bases between them. CDR3 DNA sequence: TGCGCCAGCAGTGAAGCACAGGAGAATCAGCCCCAGCATTTT. Its protein product is CASSEAQENQPQHF.

Written as DNA, the CDR3 is TGTGCCAGTAGTCAACAGGGGGGGGAAGATGAGCAGTACTTC. It encodes CASSQQGGEDEQYF. V usage is TRBV19 and J usage is TRBJ2-7, with D maybe TRBD1 (8 bases). The CDR3 is 14 residues long. From germline, CDR1 is LNHDA and CDR2 SQIVND (reference sequence). Trimming shortened V by 5 bases and J by 7 bases, and 18 bases separated the two germline ends. The full variable domain, its missing parts supplied by reference TRBV19 and TRBJ2-7, is DGGITQSPKYLFRKEGQNVTLSCEQNLNHDAMYWYRQDPGQGLRLIYYSQIVNDFQKGDIAEGYSVSREKKESFPLTVTSAQKNPTAFYLCASSQQGGEDEQYFGPGTRLTVT.

This clonotype has a count of ten or more. The gene calls are TRBV15 and TRBJ2-7; 8 bases align to TRBD1. The germline V gene encodes CDR1 LNHNV and CDR2 YYDKDF (reference sequence). The CDR3 runs to 17 residues. The trim removed 0 bases at V and 5 bases at J, leaving 12 bases unmatched. The CDR3: CATSRDWSLGQANEQYF. The DNA for the CDR3 is TGTGCCACCAGCAGAGATTGGTCGTTGGGACAGGCGAACGAGCAGTACTTC.

This chain links TRBV19 with TRBJ1-1, with D perhaps TRBD1 (5 bases). Germline CDR1 LNHDA, CDR2 SQIVND (reference sequence). CDR3 length: 15 amino acids. V was shortened by 1 base and J by 5 bases, with 14 bases between the two germline ends. The CDR3 spells CASSIAPQGVTEAFF. In nucleotides, the CDR3 is TGTGCCAGTAGTATAGCCCCGCAAGGGGTAACTGAAGCTTTCTTT.

This clonotype occurred many times. The chain combines TRBV12-3 or TRBV12-4 with TRBJ1-4; 9 nucleotides match TRBD1. This CDR3 is 15 amino acids long. Trimming at V came to 2 bases and at J to 8 bases, leaving 6 bases not matched to a gene. CDR3 nucleotides: TGTGCCAGCAGTTTAAGGGGACAGGGCCCCGAAAAACTGTTTTTT. This codes for CASSLRGQGPEKLFF.

As concerns this clonotype: A read error is possible here, since a much larger clone lies one base away. This chain links TRBV5-4 with TRBJ2-1, with TRBD1 matching over 7 bases. V shed 4 bases and J 10 bases; nucleotides not matched to a gene: 14. CDR1 and CDR2 (germline): SGHNT, YYREEE (reference sequence). CDR3 length: 15 residues. For the CDR3, the DNA is TGTGCCAGCAGCCGCACAGGGGAAACATCCTACGAGCAGTTCTTC. This codes for CASSRTGETSYEQFF. The full variable domain, its missing parts supplied by reference TRBV5-4 and TRBJ2-1, is ETGVTQSPTHLIKTRGQQVTLRCSSQSGHNTVSWYQQALGQGPQFIFQYYREEENGRGNFPPRFSGLQFPNYSSELNVNALELDDSALYLCASSRTGETSYEQFFGPGTRLTVL.

In its sample, this clonotype was seen many times. The chain couples TRBV13 to TRBJ2-2; 9 nucleotides line up with TRBD1. The CDR3 runs to 16 residues. Germline V gives CDR1 PRHDT, CDR2 FYEKMQ (reference sequence). V dropped 4 bases and J dropped 1; count of bases not matched to a gene: 4. This CDR3 is CASSSGTGRNTGELFF. The CDR3 nucleotides are TGTGCCAGCAGCTCCGGGACAGGGAGGAACACCGGGGAGCTGTTTTTT.

This clonotype appeared a few times. This rearrangement joins TRBV29-1 to TRBJ2-1, with no clear D. The CDR3 runs to 11 residues. Germline CDR1 and CDR2: SQVTM and ANQGSEA. V lost 3 bases and J 5 bases, leaving 5 bases between the germline ends. CDR3 sequence: CSVDVDNEQFF. For the CDR3, the DNA is TGCAGCGTTGATGTCGACAATGAGCAGTTCTTC.

There are a few counts of this clonotype. V gene TRBV5-4 combines with J gene TRBJ1-1, with D unresolved. Germline V gene lookup returns CDR1 SGHNT and CDR2 YYREEE (reference sequence). V lost 1 base and J lost 5, with 18 bases in between. The CDR3 covers 16 residues. This CDR3 is CASSLPSRGGLTEAFF. DNA for the CDR3: TGTGCCAGCAGCTTGCCCTCCCGGGGAGGGCTGACTGAAGCTTTCTTT.

This clonotype was counted at least ten times. The V call is TRBV19, the J call TRBJ1-4, with D perhaps TRBD1 (6 bases). Trimming removed 6 bases from V and 3 bases from J, with 20 bases in between. Germline values: CDR1 LNHDA, CDR2 SQIVND (reference sequence). This CDR3 region has 17 residues. The CDR3 is CASRRGGPSSPNEKLFF. In nucleotides, the CDR3 is TGTGCCAGTAGAAGAGGGGGGCCTTCTTCACCTAATGAAAAACTGTTTTTT.